A single sample gave rise to the 8 T cell receptor beta chains below, sequenced in a study of T cells after yellow fever vaccination. TCRdb redid the calling of the 5' RACE reads with MiXCR, one entry per CDR3 protein. The sample lists roughly 120,000 distinct CDR3 sequences, more than 6.5% occurring once. Sample: CD4+ T cells sorted from PBMCs, taken approximately 11 days after the first yellow fever vaccination. Receptors originate from a man younger than 30 who received the YFV17D yellow fever vaccine.

This clonotype was counted at least ten times. The chain joins TRBV4-1 to TRBJ2-3, with 11 bases matching TRBD2. Germline CDR1 and CDR2: MGHRA and YSYEKL. The CDR3 consists of 16 residues. The junction had 12 bases not matched to a gene; V was cut back by 6 bases and J by 7 bases. The CDR3 bases are TGCGCCAGCAGTTTCACCGGGACTAGCGGCACCTATACGCAGTATTTT. Its translation is CASSFTGTSGTYTQYF.

This clonotype was picked up a small number of times. The genes are TRBV19 and TRBJ2-2; no clear D gene. Deletions cut 3 bases from V and 5 bases from J, with 4 bases between. The CDR3 totals 12 residues. Germline CDR1 and CDR2: LNHDA and SQIVND (reference sequence). DNA of the CDR3: TGTGCCAGTAGTATCCGGACCGGGGAGCTGTTTTTT. Protein sequence: CASSIRTGELFF.

Only a few counts were recorded for this clonotype. The chain uses TRBV20-1 and TRBJ2-5; 8 bases agree with TRBD1. CDR3 length equals 17 residues. The germline V gene has CDR1 DFQATT and CDR2 SNEGSKA (reference sequence). The V and J ends lost 5 bases and 2 bases, in that order; junction bases with no gene match: 16. CDR3 nucleotide sequence: TGCAGTGCTGGGATAACCTACGGGACAGGCCCTCAAGAGACCCAGTACTTC. It encodes CSAGITYGTGPQETQYF.

This clonotype was recorded at least ten times. V is TRBV24-1 and J is TRBJ2-3, with a weak D call TRBD2 (6 bases). Per the germline V gene, CDR1 is KGHDR and CDR2 is SFDVKD. The CDR3 consists of 16 residues. V was shortened by 4 bases and J by 3 bases, with 16 bases between the two germline ends. CDR3 coding DNA: TGTGCCACCAGTGACCCGAGGGTAGGAGGGACAGATACGCAGTATTTT. Translated: CATSDPRVGGTDTQYF.

Many counts were recorded for this clonotype. The chain's CDR3 is CASSWGTSVDTQYF. The CDR3 DNA reads as TGTGCCAGCAGTTGGGGGACTAGCGTTGATACGCAGTATTTT. The V and J genes are TRBV5-6 and TRBJ2-3; 10 bases line up with TRBD2. With 5 bases clipped from V and 6 bases from J, the junction kept 6 bases outside the gene matches. There are 14 residues in the CDR3. In germline, CDR1 is SGHDT, CDR2 YYEEEE.

This clonotype was seen only a few times. This chain connects TRBV5-1 to TRBJ2-2; D is tentatively TRBD1 or TRBD2 (6 bases each). The germline V gene encodes CDR1 SGHRS and CDR2 YFSETQ. CDR3 length equals 15 residues. Trimming stripped 4 bases from V and 3 bases from J, with 13 bases between. CDR3 loop: CASSVGGLYTGELFF. The CDR3 DNA is TGCGCCAGCAGCGTAGGGGGGCTTTACACCGGGGAGCTGTTTTTT.

This clonotype was counted at least ten times. CDR3 loop: CASTHYENTGELFF. The CDR3 DNA is TGTGCCAGCACCCACTACGAGAACACCGGGGAGCTGTTTTTT. This rearrangement joins TRBV12-3 or TRBV12-4 to TRBJ2-2; D unresolved. The length of the CDR3 is 14 residues. Trimming took 7 bases from V and 1 from J, leaving 10 bases between them.

In the case of this clonotype: This may be a read error: a much more frequent sequence differs by one nucleotide. The chain couples TRBV20-1 to TRBJ1-2, with D perhaps TRBD1 (5 bases). CDR3 length: 17 amino acids. Germline CDR1 and CDR2: DFQATT and SNEGSKA (reference sequence). The chain's CDR3 is CSVREIGRGEGRDGYTF. The DNA for the CDR3 is TGCAGTGTTAGAGAAATTGGCCGTGGGGAGGGGAGGGACGGCTACACCTTC.